This T cell receptor (beta chain) stems from a study of blood T cell repertoires in COVID-19. Study at large: The United States, Italy and Spain supplied acute and convalescent COVID-19 samples.

Using immunoSEQ multiplex PCR, the repertoire was profiled, and TCRdb retains in-frame clones only, with some absent. The data show about 75,000 clones, around 90% seen once. The sample comprised peripheral blood. The clonotype was recovered from a human donor in a cohort sampled during active COVID-19.

CDR3 sequence reads: CASSQTGGGLYEQYF. CDR3 DNA sequence: TGTGCCAGCAGCCAAACAGGGGGCGGCCTCTACGAGCAGTACTTC. This sequence joins TRBV7-2 and TRBJ2-7, with TRBD1 matching 9 bases. The CDR3 spans 15 residues. The trim removed 5 bases at V and 3 bases at J, leaving 8 bases unmatched. CDR1 is SGHTA and CDR2 is FQGNSA in the germline V gene.